Shown below are 19 T cell receptor beta chains from a single sample sequenced in a study of OX40 agonist ivuxolimab in advanced cancers. Measured with immunoSEQ multiplex PCR; TCRdb has only the in-frame clones, and not every one. The profile covers tens of thousands of clones, with about nine tenths appearing a single time and less than 3.5% taken by the ten largest. The specimen comprised CD4+ or CD8+ T cells sorted from blood, sampled in a trial of the OX40 agonist ivuxolimab. The receptors here all came from an adult with an advanced solid tumor such as melanoma, head and neck, liver or kidney cancer.

This clone appeared once. The V gene is TRBV6-6, the J gene TRBJ1-5; no clear D gene. Deletions cut 3 bases from V and 1 base from J, with 7 bases between. The CDR3 extends over 14 amino acids. Germline V gene data show CDR1 as MNHNY and CDR2 as SVGAGI (reference sequence). CDR3 region: CASSYGESNQPQHF. In DNA form, the CDR3 reads TGTGCCAGCAGTTATGGGGAAAGCAATCAGCCCCAGCATTTT.

The chain combines TRBV4-2 with TRBJ2-6; D possibly corresponds to TRBD2 (7 bases). CDR3 size: 18 residues. Germline CDR1 is LGHNA and CDR2 is YNFKEQ. Trimming took off 2 bases at V and 0 bases at J, with 14 bases between the two ends. CDR3 protein: CASSQPEGGRSGANVLTF. For the CDR3, the DNA is TGTGCCAGCAGCCAACCGGAGGGGGGGCGCTCTGGGGCCAACGTCCTGACTTTC.

This clone was picked up a small number of times. The V call is TRBV7-3, the J call TRBJ2-3, with D maybe TRBD2 (6 bases). V was cut by 4 bases and J by 2 bases, with 10 bases left in between. Germline CDR1 and CDR2: SGHTA and FQGTGA. CDR3 length equals 14 residues. CDR3 DNA: TGTGCCAGCAGCTCTCCGGGACTCACAGATACGCAGTATTTT. Translated: CASSSPGLTDTQYF.

This chain links TRBV11-3 with TRBJ2-7, with 7 nucleotides matching TRBD2. Germline values: CDR1 SGHNT, CDR2 YENEEA. V lost 5 bases to trimming and J lost 6 bases; unmatched junction nucleotides: 7. The CDR3 length is 13 residues. CDR3: CASSPLERGEQYF. The CDR3 DNA reads as TGTGCCAGCAGCCCCCTAGAGCGGGGCGAGCAGTACTTC.

The rearrangement joins TRBV30 to TRBJ2-1; weak D call: TRBD2 (5 bases). This CDR3 is built from 15 residues. With 1 base removed from V and 2 bases from J, the gap between germline ends came to 12 bases. Germline values: CDR1 GTSNPN, CDR2 SVGIG (reference sequence). In DNA form, the CDR3 reads TGTGCCTGGAGTGCCCGGGGAGTACCCTACAATGAGCAGTTCTTC. Translating it yields CAWSARGVPYNEQFF.

This clone appeared a single time. The chain recombines TRBV27 with TRBJ2-5; D unresolved. Germline CDR1 and CDR2: MNHEY and SMNVEV (reference sequence). The CDR3 loop spans 13 amino acids. V was cut by 1 base and J by 5 bases, with 8 bases left in between. This CDR3 is CASSLWMGETQYF. CDR3 bases: TGTGCCAGCAGTTTATGGATGGGGGAGACCCAGTACTTC.

The V call is TRBV6-4, the J call TRBJ2-7; 9 nucleotides agree with TRBD1. The trim removed 7 bases at V and 5 bases at J, leaving 12 bases unmatched. Germline CDR1 reads MRHNA; CDR2 reads SNTAGT. The CDR3 is made up of 15 amino acids. CDR3 DNA: TGTGCCAGCATCTCCTCCGGGACAGGGAAAGACGAGCAGTACTTC. Protein product: CASISSGTGKDEQYF.

The chain is built from TRBV7-9 and TRBJ2-3; D gene unclear. CDR1 SEHNR and CDR2 FQNEAQ come from the germline V gene (reference sequence). The CDR3 loop spans 16 amino acids. Trimming pared 5 bases from V and 0 bases from J, leaving 15 bases between. This CDR3 is CASSPYGSPSTDTQYF. The CDR3 nucleotides read TGTGCCAGCAGCCCCTACGGCTCTCCTAGCACAGATACGCAGTATTTT.

The chain has TRBV4-1 and TRBJ2-2, with TRBD2 matching over 15 bases. The CDR3 consists of 18 residues. Looked up from germline, CDR1 is MGHRA and CDR2 is YSYEKL. V shed 4 bases, J shed 1 base, and the junction held 4 bases outside the gene matches. In DNA, the CDR3 is TGCGCCAGCAGCCCCCGGGGACTAGCGGGGGGGAACACCGGGGAGCTGTTTTTT. This encodes CASSPRGLAGGNTGELFF.

The V and J genes are TRBV5-1 and TRBJ1-1; D may be TRBD1 (6 bases). CDR1 and CDR2 from the germline V gene are SGHRS and YFSETQ. There are 15 residues in the CDR3. V gave up 0 bases and J gave up 5 bases, with 14 bases separating them. CDR3 sequence (DNA): TGCGCCAGCAGCTTGGCCCCGGGGGCAGGAACTGAAGCTTTCTTT. Translation: CASSLAPGAGTEAFF.

The rearrangement links TRBV7-9 to TRBJ1-1; possible D gene TRBD1, 6 bases. This CDR3 region has 15 residues. CDR1 is SEHNR and CDR2 is FQNEAQ in the germline V gene (reference sequence). V was trimmed by 7 bases and J by 2 bases, leaving 17 bases between them. The chain's CDR3 is CASTKGGALNTEAFF. The CDR3 nucleotides read TGTGCCAGCACCAAGGGGGGTGCCCTAAACACTGAAGCTTTCTTT.

This chain uses TRBV6-1 with TRBJ1-1; D not resolved. CDR1 MNHNS and CDR2 SASEGT come from the germline V gene. This CDR3 is built from 17 residues. The V end lost 2 bases, the J end lost 1 base, and 17 bases lay between the germline ends. CDR3 loop: CASSEPHRNNWNTEAFF. The CDR3 DNA reads TGTGCCAGCAGTGAACCCCACAGAAACAATTGGAACACTGAAGCTTTCTTT.

This chain joins TRBV5-6 and TRBJ2-5, with D uncertain. This CDR3 has 15 amino acids. From germline, CDR1 is SGHDT and CDR2 YYEEEE. Deletions cut 6 bases from V and 2 bases from J, with 17 bases between. CDR3 region: CASTPLRRPQETQYF. Written as DNA, the CDR3 is TGTGCCAGCACCCCCCTGCGACGGCCGCAAGAGACCCAGTACTTC. Full variable domain (rest looked up from reference TRBV5-6 and TRBJ2-5): DAGVTQSPTHLIKTRGQQVTLRCSPKSGHDTVSWYQQALGQGPQFIFQYYEEEERQRGNFPDRFSGHQFPNYSSELNVNALLLGDSALYLCASTPLRRPQETQYFGPGTRLLVL.

The chain carries TRBV11-3 and TRBJ2-7; weak D call: TRBD2 (5 bases). The CDR3 sequence is 14 residues long. CDR1 and CDR2 from the germline V gene are SGHNT and YENEEA. V was clipped by 2 bases and J by 1 base, with 9 bases between them. The CDR3 DNA reads as TGTGCCAGCAGCTTAACGGAGCGGTCCTACGAGCAGTACTTC. It translates to CASSLTERSYEQYF. Variable domain in full (rest from reference TRBV11-3 and TRBJ2-7): EAGVVQSPRYKIIEKKQPVAFWCNPISGHNTLYWYLQNLGQGPELLIRYENEEAVDDSQLPKDRFSAERLKGVDSTLKIQPAELGDSAVYLCASSLTERSYEQYFGPGTRLTVT.

The genes are TRBV19 and TRBJ1-5, with a weak D call TRBD1 (5 bases). Between the trimmed V and J ends, which lost 6 bases and 1 base, there was a span of 10 bases. CDR3 length: 14 amino acids. Germline lookup yields CDR1 LNHDA and CDR2 SQIVND (reference sequence). This chain's CDR3 is CASSQTVSNQPQHF. The CDR3 DNA is TGTGCCAGTAGCCAGACAGTGAGCAATCAGCCCCAGCATTTT.

As DNA, the CDR3 is TGTGCCAGCAGTGTTCACCCGGCGGATACGCAGTATTTT. Translation: CASSVHPADTQYF. This rearrangement joins TRBV2 to TRBJ2-3; no clear D. Per the germline V gene, CDR1 is SNHLY and CDR2 is FYNNEI. V lost 4 bases, J lost 6 bases, and 11 bases lay in between. The CDR3 has 13 residues.

The rearrangement joins TRBV19 to TRBJ1-2; D ambiguous. The germline V and J ends were trimmed by 7 bases and 5 bases, with 14 bases remaining between them. CDR3 length: 13 amino acids. The germline CDR1 and CDR2 sequences are LNHDA and SQIVND (reference sequence). CDR3: CASTTRQRYGYTF. In DNA, the CDR3 is TGTGCCAGTACGACTAGGCAACGGTATGGCTACACCTTC.

V and J are TRBV27 and TRBJ1-2; D call uncertain. Germline assignment: CDR1 MNHEY and CDR2 SMNVEV (reference sequence). Trimming left V 3 bases short and J 8 bases short, with 13 bases between. The CDR3 spans 13 residues. The CDR3 region is CASSFGWEGGYTF. The CDR3 nucleotides read TGTGCCAGCAGTTTTGGCTGGGAGGGAGGCTACACCTTC.

V is TRBV6-1 and J is TRBJ1-2; D unclear. Germline-derived CDR1 and CDR2 are MNHNS and SASEGT. The ends were cut back, 9 bases at V and 4 bases at J, with 12 bases in the middle. The CDR3 consists of 12 residues. In DNA form, the CDR3 reads TGTGCCAGTCGGGCTGCCGCCTATGGCTACACCTTC. This sequence encodes CASRAAAYGYTF.